This TCR beta chain was observed in a study of blood T cells in healthy people across ages. Germline V CDR1 and CDR2: SGHVS, FQNEAQ. Trimming left V 5 bases short and J 6 bases short, with 20 bases between. CDR3 size: 16 residues. Remarks on this clonotype: What it binds is unknown.

Study-level points and caveats: Expanded clonotype shifts may have been confounded, as the donors had an unknown CMV status.

Through a sample-barcoded 5' primer and a J-beta primer mix, a second PCR was run for about 6 to 12 cycles. Each cDNA molecule carried a tag from a template-switch adaptor that contained 12 random nucleotides. TCRdb called the 5' RACE reads again in MiXCR, with one record for every CDR3 protein. The table has hundreds of thousands of distinct CDR3 sequences, 25% to 30% seen once. The clonotype originates from a woman of 80 years or more in good health. Sequenced sample: blood. V usage is TRBV7-8 and J usage is TRBJ1-5, with D possibly TRBD1 on 5 matching bases. CDR3: CASSPRAPPGVQPQHF. The CDR3, as DNA: TGTGCCAGCAGCCCGAGGGCTCCCCCGGGGGTTCAGCCCCAGCATTTT.